Listed below are T cell receptor beta chains from one sample, sequenced in a study of shared clonotypes between healthy human individuals. Data came from immunoSEQ multiplex PCR; TCRdb stores just in-frame clones and leaves some out. The sample lists hundreds of thousands of clones; about four fifths were seen once. The specimen sequenced was PBMCs. These receptors were obtained from a middle-aged woman in good health. Some clones in this sample may be carry-over from other donors' samples. The CDR3 runs from the conserved cysteine through the conserved F or W. A D gene is named only where the DNA matches it firmly. Clone size is given for some rows only: seen once, a few or many times, or a class if the clone is expanded.

TRBV9	-	TRBJ1-4	-	14	TGTGCCAGCAGCCTCGGGGACACTAATGAAAAACTGTTTTTT	CASSLGDTNEKLFF
TRBV28	-	TRBJ2-7	-	17	TGTGCCAGCAGTTTAGTCTCCGGGACGGCCGGCACCTACGAGCAGTACTTC	CASSLVSGTAGTYEQYF
TRBV7-2	-	TRBJ2-7	-	15	TGTGCCAGCAGCTTAGTTGGGGCCAGGGTCTACGAGCAGTACTTC	CASSLVGARVYEQYF
TRBV7-9	few	TRBJ2-7	-	13	TGTGCCAGCAGCTCCCGAGGACCCTACGAGCAGTACTTC	CASSSRGPYEQYF
TRBV27	-	TRBJ2-7	-	17	TGTGCCAGCAGTCCCCCGGGGGTAGGGTGGTACCCTTACGAGCAGTACTTC	CASSPPGVGWYPYEQYF
TRBV7-2	few	TRBJ2-7	-	14	TGTGCCAGCAGCACCGGACAGATCTCCTACGAGCAGTACTTC	CASSTGQISYEQYF
TRBV11-3	-	TRBJ2-5	-	15	TGTGCCAGCAGCTTAGGGCAAGGACTTCAAGAGACCCAGTACTTC	CASSLGQGLQETQYF
TRBV7-2	few	TRBJ2-2	-	15	TGTGCCAGCAGCAAGACCCCCGGGAACACCGGGGAGCTGTTTTTT	CASSKTPGNTGELFF
TRBV6-1	-	TRBJ1-5	-	13	TGTGCCAGCAGTACACAGGGACATCAGCCCCAGCATTTT	CASSTQGHQPQHF
TRBV28	-	TRBJ1-2	-	10	TGTGCCACCAGGGTCTATGGCTACACCTTC	CATRVYGYTF
TRBV10-3	-	TRBJ2-1	TRBD2	14	TGTGCCATCAGCATAGCGGGACGTCGAAATGAGCAGTTCTTC	CAISIAGRRNEQFF
TRBV7-2	once	TRBJ2-5	TRBD1	14	TGTGCCAGCAGCGCACGAGGGGGCGCGGAGACCCAGTACTTC	CASSARGGAETQYF
TRBV5-4	-	TRBJ2-5	TRBD2	15	TGTGCCAGCAGCTTGAGACTAGCGGGAGAAGAGACCCAGTACTTC	CASSLRLAGEETQYF
TRBV5-1	-	TRBJ2-7	-	13	TGCGCCAGCAGGTCCGGGCCTTGGACCGAGCAGTACTTC	CASRSGPWTEQYF
TRBV9	-	TRBJ1-3	TRBD1	16	TGTGCCAGCAGCCCCGGGACAGGGCACTCTGGAAACACCATATATTTT	CASSPGTGHSGNTIYF
TRBV9	-	TRBJ2-3	TRBD2	18	TGTGCCAGCAGCGTAGTAGGTAGCGGGAGTACTAGCACAGATACGCAGTATTTT	CASSVVGSGSTSTDTQYF
TRBV11-2	-	TRBJ1-1	-	14	TGTGCCAGCAGACCTACGCAGGGGCCGCTAGAACCTTTCTTT	CASRPTQGPLEPFF
TRBV30	-	TRBJ2-7	TRBD2	13	TGTGCTGCGGGAGGCCTTAGCTCCTACGAGCAGTACTTC	CAAGGLSSYEQYF
TRBV29-1	-	TRBJ2-2	-	18	TGCAGCGTCCAGACAGTCGGCTTTGGGCTAGGGGTCACCGGGGAGCTGTTTTTT	CSVQTVGFGLGVTGELFF
TRBV27	-	TRBJ2-5	-	15	TGTGCCAGCAGCCCCTTGGCTAGCGTACAAGAGACCCAGTACTTC	CASSPLASVQETQYF
TRBV20-1	-	TRBJ2-7	-	11	TGCAGTGTCGTCTCCGTCTACGAGCAGTACTTC	CSVVSVYEQYF
TRBV27	-	TRBJ1-2	TRBD1	15	TGTGCCAGCAGTAGACGGACAGGGGCCGTTTATGGCTACACCTTC	CASSRRTGAVYGYTF
TRBV7-2	-	TRBJ1-4	-	15	TGTGCCAGCAGCTTATGGGGGGGGACGAATGAAAAACTGTTTTTT	CASSLWGGTNEKLFF
TRBV27	-	TRBJ2-1	TRBD2	15	TGTGCCAGCAGTTTATCGAGCGGGAGTAGAAGTGAGCAGTTCTTC	CASSLSSGSRSEQFF
TRBV20-1	few	TRBJ2-3	-	11	TGCAGTGCCGAGGATCACGATACGCAGTATTTT	CSAEDHDTQYF
TRBV5-4	-	TRBJ2-3	-	16	TGTGCCAGCAGCGGTTTTGGGGGACCAAGCACAGATACGCAGTATTTT	CASSGFGGPSTDTQYF
TRBV7-3	-	TRBJ2-1	TRBD2	15	TGTGCCAGCAGCCCTGGGACTAGCGGGTACAATGAGCAGTTCTTC	CASSPGTSGYNEQFF
TRBV5-1	-	TRBJ2-1	-	15	TGCGCCAGCAGCTTGGCGGTGGGAGCAGAAAATGAGCAGTTCTTC	CASSLAVGAENEQFF
TRBV5-6	-	TRBJ2-7	TRBD1	15	TGTGCCAGCAGCTCGGGGACAGGGGAACTGGACGAGCAGTACTTC	CASSSGTGELDEQYF
TRBV21-1	once	TRBJ2-7	-	17	TGTGCCAGCAGCAAAGGCAGGCAGGGGCACTCAAACTACGAGCAGTACTTC	CASSKGRQGHSNYEQYF
TRBV9	few	TRBJ1-2	-	12	TGTGCCAGCAGCGTAGATGGGGATGGCTACACCTTC	CASSVDGDGYTF
TRBV9	few	TRBJ2-1	TRBD2	16	TGTGCCAGCAGCCCGGGACTAGCGGGAGGATGGTATGAGCAGTTCTTC	CASSPGLAGGWYEQFF
TRBV10-2	-	TRBJ2-7	-	14	TGCGCCAGCAGCCCCGGGCCGAGAAAGAACGAGCAGTACTTC	CASSPGPRKNEQYF
TRBV19	-	TRBJ2-1	TRBD1	14	TGTGCCAGTAGTTTAGGGACAGGGGGTGGCAAGCAGTTCTTC	CASSLGTGGGKQFF
TRBV7-8	-	TRBJ2-1	TRBD2	15	TGTGCCAGCACCCGGACTAGCGGTGGGTACAATGAGCAGTTCTTC	CASTRTSGGYNEQFF
TRBV2	-	TRBJ2-7	TRBD2	14	TGTGCCAGCAGCGTGACGGCGGGAGAGGACGAGCAGTACTTC	CASSVTAGEDEQYF
TRBV28	-	TRBJ1-4	-	14	TGTGCCAGCAGAGTCCAGGGTCCCCTCGAAAAACTGTTTTTT	CASRVQGPLEKLFF
TRBV6-5	-	TRBJ2-2	-	14	TGTGCCAGCAGCGTCGACGCCCCGACCGGGGAGCTGTTTTTT	CASSVDAPTGELFF
TRBV7-9	-	TRBJ2-7	-	11	TGTGCCAGCACCGGTACCTACGAGCAGTACTTC	CASTGTYEQYF
TRBV30	-	TRBJ1-5	TRBD1	14	TGTGCCTGGAGTGGGGACAGGGGCAATCAGCCCCAGCATTTT	CAWSGDRGNQPQHF
TRBV15	-	TRBJ2-1	-	14	TGTGCCACCAGCAGAGGAGGGAGCCCTAAGGAGCAGTTCTTC	CATSRGGSPKEQFF
TRBV7-8	-	TRBJ2-7	-	14	TGTGCCAGCAGCCCATCTACAGGCCAATACGAGCAGTACTTC	CASSPSTGQYEQYF
TRBV27	few	TRBJ2-4	-	14	TGTGCCAGCAGGTCTATCCTAGCCAAAAACATTCAGTACTTC	CASRSILAKNIQYF
TRBV7-2	few	TRBJ1-1	-	14	TGTGCCAGCAGCTTAACGGGAAGACACACTGAAGCTTTCTTT	CASSLTGRHTEAFF
TRBV11-2	-	TRBJ1-3	-	18	TGTGCCAGCAGCCCCCATTGGCATCCTGATGTTTCTGGAAACACCATATATTTT	CASSPHWHPDVSGNTIYF
TRBV7-2	-	TRBJ1-3	TRBD1	17	TGTGCCAGCAGCGGTACAGGGGGAGAGAAACCTGGAAACACCATATATTTT	CASSGTGGEKPGNTIYF
TRBV15	few	TRBJ2-3	TRBD2	16	TGTGCCACCAGCAGAGATAGCGGGAGGGCCAGGGATACGCAGTATTTT	CATSRDSGRARDTQYF
TRBV29-1	few	TRBJ2-2	TRBD1	17	TGCAGCGTTGTTCGGACAGGGGGTGGGGTTGGCACCGGGGAGCTGTTTTTT	CSVVRTGGGVGTGELFF
TRBV5-1	-	TRBJ1-1	-	14	TGCGCCAGCAGCTTGGGGCAGGGGAAGACTGAAGCTTTCTTT	CASSLGQGKTEAFF
TRBV7-9	once	TRBJ2-7	-	13	TGTGCCAGCAGCTTAGCGAGCGCCTACGAGCAGTACTTC	CASSLASAYEQYF
TRBV4-2	many	TRBJ1-1	-	16	TGTGCCAGCAGCCAAGATTGGGGGACGGTGGACGCTGAAGCTTTCTTT	CASSQDWGTVDAEAFF